The 25 T cell receptor delta chains below all came from one sample that was sequenced in a study of γδ T cells in repeated Plasmodium falciparum infection (dated by TCRdb to about 2021). Vgamma9/Vdelta2+ and Vdelta2-negative gammadelta T cell populations were flow-sorted from peripheral blood mononuclear cells for bulk TCR repertoire analysis. Receptor libraries were prepared by multiplex PCR. The listed sequencing device is Illumina MiSeq. In TCRdb, clones were called once more from the public reads by CATT, and rows of identical DNA were later combined. The sample records tens of thousands of delta-chain clones, around 1.7% of which are singletons. The top ten clonotypes cover 15% of the sample. The sequenced sample was gamma-delta T cells from blood. These TCRs come from a pool of human donors (malaria-infected and uninfected, not separated).

This clone showed up many times. TCRdb's protein, taken from a much larger clone, differs from this DNA's translation at residue 7, likely owing to a read error; the protein displayed comes from the DNA. CDR3 protein: CAIGELGHTVIGGYGTDKLIF. CDR3 DNA sequence: TGTGCTATTGGGGAACTAGGTCATACTGTTATCGGGGGATACGGCACCGATAAACTCATCTTT. V and J are TRDV1 and TRDJ1; TRDD3 matches 10 bases. The CDR3 runs to 21 residues. Germline V gene lookup returns CDR1 TSWWSYY and CDR2 QGS.

There are many counts of this clone. The chain carries TRDV1 and TRDJ1, with D possibly being TRDD3 (5 bases). Germline assignment: CDR1 TSWWSYY and CDR2 QGS. The V end was cut by 2 bases, the J end by 2 bases, with 24 bases between. The CDR3 contains 19 residues. This CDR3 reads CALGEVNFYPGILTDKLIF. In DNA form, the CDR3 reads TGTGCTCTTGGGGAAGTGAATTTCTACCCCGGGATTCTGACCGATAAACTCATCTTT.

Many counts were recorded for this clone. Other DNA sequences in the same sample also yield this CDR3. V is TRDV1 and J is TRDJ2, with 13 positions matching TRDD3. The CDR3 has 21 amino acids. The germline gives CDR1 TSWWSYY, CDR2 QGS. Trimming cost V 2 bases and J 8 bases; bases outside gene matches: 20. CDR3 sequence reads: CALGEANSYLYWGIRAAQLFF. CDR3 bases: TGTGCTCTTGGGGAAGCCAATTCCTACTTGTACTGGGGGATACGTGCGGCACAACTCTTCTTT.

On this clone: The protein TCRdb gives is from a much larger clone and does not agree with this DNA's translation at residue 4, likely a read error; the protein shown here comes from the DNA. The chain couples TRDV2 to TRDJ1; the match to TRDD3 covers 13 bases. The J gene comes from matching the DNA to germline here; TCRdb lacks it. The CDR3 covers 19 residues. CDR1 is GEAIGNYY and CDR2 is EKD in the germline V gene. The V segment lost 6 bases and the J segment 3 bases; nucleotides outside the gene matches: 18. The CDR3 here is CACPTSPKTGGYASDKLIF. The CDR3 DNA reads TGTGCCTGTCCTACTTCACCCAAAACTGGGGGATACGCTTCCGATAAACTCATCTTT.

This clone was counted between two and nine times. TCRdb's listed protein matches a much larger clone and diverges from this DNA's translation at residue 21, likely through a read error; the protein shown comes from the DNA. The chain joins TRDV1 to TRDJ1; TRDD3 agrees at 10 bases. CDR1 is TSWWSYY and CDR2 is QGS in the germline V gene. The CDR3 spans 25 residues. CDR3 DNA: TGTGCTCTTGGGGAACCCTCTTGGCGAGCCCCTGCGGACAGAGTCTTGGGGGATACATCCGAAAAACTCATCTTT. Translation: CALGEPSWRAPADRVLGDTSEKLIF.

Many counts were recorded for this clone. The chain carries TRDV1 and TRDJ1; D is perhaps TRDD3 (5 bases). Trimming pared 6 bases from V and 7 bases from J, leaving 15 bases between. From germline, CDR1 is TSWWSYY and CDR2 QGS. The CDR3 totals 13 residues. CDR3 coding DNA: TGTGCTCTTGGAAGGGGGGCCCACCTTAAACTCATCTTT. Translation: CALGRGAHLKLIF.

This clone was recorded many times. TCRdb records a much larger clone's protein for this DNA, with a difference at residue 7 that likely arises from a read error; the protein given is the translation of the DNA. The chain has TRDV1 and TRDJ1; D is undetermined. This CDR3 region has 14 residues. V lost 4 bases to trimming and J lost 6 bases, with 15 bases between them. The V gene's germline CDR1 is TSWWSYY and CDR2 QGS. The CDR3 protein is CALGVPPWVYKLIF. DNA for the CDR3: TGTGCTCTTGGGGTCCCTCCGTGGGTCTATAAACTCATCTTT.

A remark on this clone: This DNA's translation and the protein TCRdb lists, from a much larger clone, do not match at residue 7, likely due to a read error; the protein shown is translated from the DNA. The rearrangement joins TRDV1 to TRDJ1, with TRDD2 matching over 7 bases. V lost 4 bases to trimming and J lost 0 bases; unmatched junction nucleotides: 29. CDR3 length: 23 amino acids. Looked up from germline, CDR1 is TSWWSYY and CDR2 is QGS. CDR3 sequence: CALGVLNSYPFRRLAFYTDKLIF. The CDR3, as DNA: TGTGCTCTTGGGGTCCTTAATTCCTACCCTTTTCGCCGTCTGGCCTTTTACACCGATAAACTCATCTTT.

This clone has at least ten counts. The protein given by TCRdb reflects a much larger clone and differs at residue 18 from this DNA's translation, likely from a read error; the protein shown is the DNA's translation. V usage is TRDV3 and J usage is TRDJ1, with 9 nucleotides matching TRDD2. This CDR3 has 19 amino acids. CDR1 and CDR2 (germline): TVYSNPD, GDNSRS (reference sequence). The CDR3 sequence: CAFTRGAFLQAGATDKLTF. DNA of the CDR3: TGTGCCTTTACTCGGGGGGCCTTCCTACAAGCCGGTGCGACCGATAAACTCACCTTT.

This clone was seen ten or more times. V usage is TRDV2 and J usage is TRDJ3; possible D gene TRDD3, 5 bases. The CDR3 has 21 residues. Germline lookup yields CDR1 GEAIGNYY and CDR2 EKD. V was cut by 3 bases and J by 0 bases, with 23 bases left in between. Here the CDR3 reads CACDHITPGTGSSWDTRQMFF. DNA for the CDR3: TGTGCCTGTGACCACATTACTCCAGGTACGGGGAGCTCCTGGGACACCCGACAGATGTTTTTC.

This clone was detected only a few times. A far more abundant clone sits one base away, making this likely a read error. Other nucleotide sequences in the sample specify the same CDR3. The chain couples TRDV3 to TRDJ1, with 10 positions matching TRDD3. CDR1 is TVYSNPD, CDR2 GDNSRS, per germline (reference sequence). The CDR3 consists of 24 residues. The J segment lost 0 bases and the V segment lost 1 base, leaving 32 bases of the junction unmatched. The CDR3, as DNA: TGTGCCTTTAAAGAGTCCGGCCTTCCTCATGTCATCTGGGGGATAACCTTCAACACCGATAAACTCATCTTT. This gives the protein CAFKESGLPHVIWGITFNTDKLIF. The full variable domain, with the rest looked up from reference TRDV3 and TRDJ1, is CDKVTQSSPDQTVASGSEVVLLCTYDTVYSNPDLFWYRIRPDYSFQFVFYGDNSRSEGADFTQGRFSVKHILTQKAFHLVISPVRTEDSATYYCAFKESGLPHVIWGITFNTDKLIFGKGTRVTVEP.

Concerning this clone: The TCRdb record carries a much larger clone's protein, which differs from this DNA's translation at residue 17; a read error is the likely cause, and the protein listed here is the DNA translation. This chain joins TRDV1 and TRDJ3, with D possibly matching TRDD3 (6 bases). This CDR3 region has 19 residues. The germline V gene has CDR1 TSWWSYY and CDR2 QGS. CDR3 DNA sequence: TGTGCTCTTGGGGAAGAACTGGGCCTCCACTCCTGGGACACCCGACAGACGTTTTTC. Translating gives CALGEELGLHSWDTRQTFF.

Only a few counts were recorded for this clone. The protein TCRdb gives is from a much larger clone and does not agree with this DNA's translation at residue 8, likely a read error; the protein shown here comes from the DNA. This sequence joins TRDV1 and TRDJ1; D ambiguous. This CDR3 spans 18 amino acids. V was cut by 2 bases and J by 0 bases, with 19 bases left in between. Germline assignment: CDR1 TSWWSYY and CDR2 QGS. CDR3 bases: TGTGCTCTTGGGGAATTTTTCCCACTTAGCCGTAACACCGATAAACTCATCTTT. Encoded protein: CALGEFFPLSRNTDKLIF.

This clone appeared a few times. TCRdb's listed protein matches a much larger clone and diverges from this DNA's translation at residue 19, likely through a read error; the protein shown comes from the DNA. No J gene was named, though the V gene is TRDV1; the table assigns TRDD3, which was not confirmed against the DNA. This CDR3 region has 21 residues. Germline V gene sequence: CDR1 TSWWSYY, CDR2 QGS. CDR3 sequence (DNA): TGTGCTCTTGGGAAGCCCCCTTTACTGGGGGATACGCTCTGGGACACCCGACAGAAGTTTTTC. It yields the protein CALGKPPLLGDTLWDTRQKFF.

At least ten counts were recorded for this clone. TCRdb shows a much larger clone's protein in place of this DNA's translation, and the two differ at residue 8, likely through a read error; the protein shown is translated from the DNA. In DNA, the CDR3 is TGTGCCTGTGACCAGATCGGTGCAGGGTGGGACTCGGACACCGATAAACTCATCTTT. It codes for CACDQIGAGWDSDTDKLIF. The chain couples TRDV2 to TRDJ1; D remains ambiguous. TCRdb does not report a J gene; here it was assigned by matching the DNA to germline references. CDR1 is GEAIGNYY and CDR2 is EKD in the germline V gene. Deletions cut 3 bases from V and 0 bases from J, with 25 bases between. The CDR3 is made up of 19 amino acids.

This clone has ten or more counts. A read error is possible here, since a much larger clone lies one base away. The chain has TRDV1 and TRDJ1, with D possibly called TRDD2 or TRDD3 (5 bases each). CDR3 length: 22 amino acids. CDR1 is TSWWSYY, CDR2 QGS, per germline. The V gene lost 5 bases and the J gene lost 6 bases, with 40 bases spanning the gap. Here the CDR3 reads CALGQSLLLMSHLHWKTYKLIF. CDR3 nucleotides: TGTGCTCTTGGGCAAAGCTTACTACTCATGAGCCACCTACACTGGAAAACCTATAAACTCATCTTT.

This clone appeared many times. Translating this DNA gives a protein that differs at residue 12 from the TCRdb one, which belongs to a much larger clone; a read error is likely, and the protein shown is this translation. CDR3 nucleotides: TGTGCCTGTGACAACCGCCTACTGGGGTTTAACGCCGATAAACTCATCTTT. It translates to CACDNRLLGFNADKLIF. V is TRDV2 and J is TRDJ1, with 7 bases identical to TRDD3. V shed 2 bases, J shed 3 bases, and the junction held 14 bases outside the gene matches. CDR3 length: 17 amino acids. Germline CDR1 reads GEAIGNYY; CDR2 reads EKD.

This clone was observed a handful of times. The translation of this DNA and the TCRdb protein of a much larger clone differ at residue 16, probably owing to a read error; the protein shown here is translated from the DNA. The V gene is TRDV1, the J gene TRDJ1; 13 positions match TRDD3. The CDR3 covers 22 residues. V lost 4 bases, J lost 1 base, and 21 bases stayed unmatched. Germline loops: CDR1 TSWWSYY, CDR2 QGS. The chain's CDR3 is CALGGTIHRSYWGIRTTDKLIF. In DNA form, the CDR3 reads TGTGCTCTTGGGGGTACGATCCATAGATCCTACTGGGGGATACGCACCACCGATAAACTCATCTTT.

As concerns this clone: One base separates it from a far larger clone, so it is likely a read error. Distinct nucleotide sequences in the sample also encode this CDR3. The chain carries TRDV1 and TRDJ1, with 10 bases lining up with TRDD3. This CDR3 region has 25 residues. Germline CDR1 is TSWWSYY and CDR2 is QGS. In DNA, the CDR3 is TGTGCTCTTGGGACTCAAGGCCTTTCACCTTTTTTCTGGGGGATAACATCTGGATACACGGATAAACTCATCTTT. As protein: CALGTQGLSPFFWGITSGYTDKLIF.

This clone was counted a few times. Given a far larger clone just one base away, this is likely a sequencing read error. In the same sample, other DNA sequences code for this CDR3. The rearrangement uses TRDV2 and TRDJ1; no definite D call. TCRdb lists no J gene, so it was determined here by aligning the DNA to germline. This CDR3 has 18 amino acids. The germline gives CDR1 GEAIGNYY, CDR2 EKD. V lost 3 bases and J lost 2, with 24 bases in between. The CDR3 DNA reads as TGTGCCTGTGACCCTAAATCAAATCCCCCTGTGTATACCGATAAACTCATCTTT. It translates to CACDPKSNPPVYTDKLIF.

This clone has only a few counts. The amino acid sequence in TCRdb belongs to a much larger clone and departs from this DNA's translation at residue 3, likely a sequencing read error; the sequence shown is translated from the DNA. This chain uses TRDV3 with TRDJ1; 10 bases line up with TRDD3. Germline lookup yields CDR1 TVYSNPD and CDR2 GDNSRS (reference sequence). J lost 2 bases, V lost 4 bases, and 13 bases had no gene match. The CDR3 totals 16 residues. CDR3: CASFMTLLGDTDKLIF. CDR3 bases: TGTGCCTCTTTTATGACTCTACTGGGGGATACCGATAAACTCATCTTT.

In its sample, this clone was seen many times. The protein TCRdb lists belongs to a much larger clone and differs from this DNA's translation at residue 12, which points to a read error; the protein shown is made from the DNA. The chain links TRDV1 to TRDJ1; 9 bases match TRDD2. The J gene was not available in TCRdb and was assigned here by matching the DNA to germline segments. CDR1 and CDR2 from the germline V gene are TSWWSYY and QGS. V trimming: 3 bases; J trimming: 2 bases; junction bases outside the gene matches: 19. The CDR3 runs to 20 residues. The CDR3 coding sequence is TGTGCTCTTGGGGACTTCTCCTTCCTACGAGACCGGGTGGGAACCGATAAACTCATCTTT. Translating it yields CALGDFSFLRDRVGTDKLIF.

About this clone: TCRdb's entry gives the protein of a much larger clone, which mismatches this DNA's translation at residue 17, likely from a read error; the protein reported here is translated from the DNA. The rearrangement uses TRDV2 and TRDJ1; possible D gene TRDD3, 6 bases. Germline-derived CDR1 and CDR2 are GEAIGNYY and EKD. Trimming stripped 3 bases from V and 1 base from J, with 38 bases between. This CDR3 comprises 23 residues. The CDR3 sequence is CACDFLSLSQKGIPRRCTDKLIF. The DNA for the CDR3 is TGTGCCTGTGACTTCCTCTCACTTTCCCAGAAGGGGATTCCTCGGCGTTGCACCGATAAACTCATCTTT.

A few counts support this clone. The protein TCRdb lists belongs to a much larger clone and differs from this DNA's translation at residue 13, which points to a read error; the protein shown is made from the DNA. V gene TRDV1 combines with J gene TRDJ1; D tentatively fits TRDD2 or TRDD3 (9 bases each). The J gene, missing from TCRdb, was assigned here through DNA to germline matching. This CDR3 is built from 24 residues. The germline V gene has CDR1 TSWWSYY and CDR2 QGS. Trimming pared 3 bases from V and 1 base from J, leaving 39 bases between. CDR3 in amino acids: CALGDGLPTFFTRGYADPTDKLIF. DNA of the CDR3: TGTGCTCTTGGGGACGGCCTTCCTACGTTCTTTACTAGGGGATACGCGGACCCCACCGATAAACTCATCTTT.

This clone was counted a few times. A far larger clone is only one base removed, so a read error is likely. The same CDR3 also results from other DNA sequences found in this sample. The chain combines TRDV1 with TRDJ1; 11 bases fit TRDD3. The V segment lost 2 bases and the J segment 3 bases; nucleotides outside the gene matches: 20. Per germline, CDR1 TSWWSYY and CDR2 QGS. CDR3 size: 21 residues. CDR3 sequence reads: CALGESILQNIWGIRADKLIF. The CDR3 nucleotides read TGTGCTCTTGGGGAAAGTATCTTACAAAACATTTGGGGGATACGCGCCGATAAACTCATCTTT.